Described below is a single T cell receptor (beta chain) sequence and its context. In the original processing: Amplified reference gene primers provided the basis for estimating nucleated cell counts. Sequenced by immunoSEQ multiplex PCR; TCRdb stores in-frame clones only, minus some. That table is the source of V, J and clone size, and D and trimming were worked out from the DNA. The table includes approximately 26,000 clones, approximately 91% detected once. This entry comes from a study of blood T cell repertoires in COVID-19. At the level of the study: Researchers got acute and convalescent COVID-19 samples from the United States, Italy and Spain. PBMCs, B-cell-depleted T cells, or T cells provided the cDNA or gDNA that made up the material.

Germline-derived CDR1 and CDR2 are LGHNA and YNFKEQ. The junction had 9 bases not matched to a gene; V was cut back by 4 bases and J by 4 bases. The CDR3 covers 16 residues. This chain joins TRBV4-2 and TRBJ2-1; 8 nucleotides line up with TRBD1. The sequenced sample was peripheral blood. The TCR originated in a man between 65 and 79 years old with active COVID-19. The CDR3 spells CASSPQPGGSYNEQFF. CDR3 coding DNA: TGTGCCAGCAGCCCTCAGCCAGGGGGCTCTTACAATGAGCAGTTCTTC.